The sequence of this T cell receptor (beta chain) was determined in a study of spatial heterogeneity in lung cancer. Study information: Across tumor regions, counts of TCR transcripts showed a strong correlation with a T cell module score derived from matched bulk RNA-seq. Study-level points and caveats: How many expanded intratumoral alpha and beta TCRs were present tracked the tumor mutation count, which was a count of nonsynonymous mutations.

This clonotype appeared a few times. Its antigen is as yet unknown. This CDR3 contains 17 residues. The junction had 6 bases not matched to a gene; V was cut back by 1 base and J by 4 bases. Germline values: CDR1 LGHNA, CDR2 YNFKEQ. Time point here: sample taken at primary tumor resection. Donation came from some 72 patients with untreated early-stage non-small cell lung cancer. The sequenced material consisted of unsorted whole RNA from tumor, nontumor lung or frozen PBMC. TCRdb recomputed calls from the 5' RACE reads with MiXCR, one row per CDR3 protein. Among a few thousand distinct CDR3 sequences listed, 35% were seen once.

The rearrangement uses TRBV4-2 and TRBJ2-3, with 12 bases matching TRBD2. This TCR derives from a female donor with early-stage non-small cell lung cancer. Sequencing was performed on lung tumor tissue, taken at surgery. CDR3 DNA: TGTGCCAGCAGCCAAGCCGCCGGGACTAGCGGGCCAGATACGCAGTATTTT. This sequence encodes CASSQAAGTSGPDTQYF.